This T cell receptor beta chain originates from a study of CD8+ T cells in alopecia areata. It was for roughly five patients that CD4+ cells were sorted into CD25+CD127- cells. Both CD4+ and CD8+ T cells were separated by sorting PBMCs. Extracted RNA was reverse transcribed into cDNA, the sequencing template. Profiling relied on immunoSEQ multiplex PCR, and the TCRdb table lists in-frame clones only, not all of them. This table has roughly 14,000 clones, roughly 54% appearing once. Germline CDR1 and CDR2: SQVTM and ANQGSEA. V was pared by 4 bases and J by 4 bases, with 20 bases between. The CDR3 spans 15 residues. General study findings and limits: Relative to normal scalp, lesional scalp, especially alopecia totalis/universalis, showed higher clonality. Among patients, TCR sharing was less clear than in mice, a difference possibly due in part to HLA diversity in the patient population. Normal skin's resident alphabeta T cells are sequenced alongside lesional scalp T cells.

Details on this clone: The antigen is unknown.

V gene TRBV29-1 combines with J gene TRBJ2-7, with D possibly matching TRBD1 (6 bases). This receptor was taken from a human donor with alopecia areata. Sequencing was performed on CD4+ Tregs sorted from blood. CDR3 in DNA: TGCAGCGTTGGGGAATTAACAGGGTACAGATACGAGCAGTACTTC. The encoded protein is CSVGELTGYRYEQYF.